One sample yielded the 5 T cell receptor beta chains listed below, sequenced in a study of blood T cells in healthy people across ages (dated by TCRdb to the mid-2010s). The library was built by means of 5' RACE. The sequencer was an Illumina HiSeq 2500. A second PCR of about 7 to 12 cycles was run with a J-beta primer mix and a sample-barcoded 5' primer. In TCRdb, the public reads were trimmed at Q25 with fastp and aligned with MiXCR, with productive beta chains retained. Duplicate CDR3 protein sequences are folded into a single record with the most common DNA and genes. Here the sample has 1.5 million to 2 million distinct CDR3 sequences; about 35% occur a single time. The top ten hold about 11% of the sample. The material sequenced was blood. Every receptor here comes from a woman between 25 and 40 years old in good health.

Only a few counts were recorded for this clonotype. CDR3: CASSLLGTNEQFF. CDR3 DNA: TGTGCCAGCAGCTTACTCGGCACGAATGAGCAGTTCTTC. V gene TRBV7-6 combines with J gene TRBJ2-1; D unclear. Germline CDR1 reads SGHVS; CDR2 reads FNYEAQ. V was trimmed by 2 bases and J by 7 bases, leaving 9 bases between them. The CDR3 runs to 13 residues.

As to this clonotype: This may come from a read error, since a much larger clone is one base off. The chain joins TRBV7-2 to TRBJ1-4; D possibly corresponds to TRBD1 (6 bases). The CDR3 sequence is 15 residues long. The germline gives CDR1 SGHTA, CDR2 FQGNSA. CDR3 in amino acids: CASSFSTGSNEKRFF. The CDR3 DNA is TGTGCCAGCAGCTTCAGCACAGGGTCAAATGAAAAACGGTTTTTT. The complete variable domain, with remaining parts taken from reference TRBV7-2 and TRBJ1-4, reads GAGVSQSPSNKVTEKGKDVELRCDPISGHTALYWYRQSLGQGLEFLIYFQGNSAPDKSGLPSDRFSAERTGGSVSTLTIQRTQQEDSAVYLCASSFSTGSNEKRFFGSGTQLSVL.

This chain connects TRBV20-1 to TRBJ2-1; D ambiguous. The length of the CDR3 is 15 residues. Germline V gene sequence: CDR1 DFQATT, CDR2 SNEGSKA (reference sequence). Trimming cost V 1 base and J 8 bases, with 18 bases left between them. The CDR3 region is CSARAHSRHYDEQFF. CDR3 in DNA: TGCAGTGCTAGAGCCCATAGCCGGCATTATGATGAGCAGTTCTTC.

The chain links TRBV27 to TRBJ2-1; D uncertain. Trimming removed 4 bases from V and 5 bases from J, with 15 bases in between. CDR3 size: 15 residues. Germline assignment: CDR1 MNHEY and CDR2 SMNVEV (reference sequence). CDR3 DNA sequence: TGTGCCAGCAGTTACGTTACGGCCGGGCACAATGAGCAGTTCTTC. It translates to CASSYVTAGHNEQFF.

This chain joins TRBV6-5 and TRBJ2-3; 7 nucleotides align to TRBD2. The CDR3 has 13 amino acids. CDR1 MNHEY and CDR2 SVGAGI come from the germline V gene. The ends lost 5 bases at V and 8 bases at J; junction bases unmatched: 7. The CDR3 spells CASSTGLVGTQYF. The CDR3 nucleotides read TGTGCCAGCAGTACCGGACTAGTTGGTACGCAGTATTTT.